Following are 28 T cell receptor beta chains from one sample sequenced in a study of cytomegalovirus exposure and HLA in healthy donors. PCR primers comprised 60 Vbeta and 13 Jbeta primers. Repertoires were generated with immunoSEQ multiplex PCR, while TCRdb's copy carries only in-frame clones and drops some. The sample shows tens of thousands of clones, around three fifths of them seen only once. The sample comprised PBMCs. The receptors here all came from a human donor in good health.

V gene TRBV4-3 combines with J gene TRBJ1-3; 9 bases fit TRBD1. V lost 0 bases and J lost 7; bases outside the gene matches: 7. This CDR3 spans 16 amino acids. Germline values: CDR1 LGHNA, CDR2 YSLEER. In nucleotides, the CDR3 is TGCGCCAGCAGCCAAGAAGGGACAGGGATTGGGAACACCATATATTTT. The encoded protein is CASSQEGTGIGNTIYF.

The rearrangement links TRBV29-1 to TRBJ2-1; perhaps TRBD1 as D (6 bases). There are 14 residues in the CDR3. V gave up 0 bases and J gave up 8 bases, with 14 bases separating them. The germline gives CDR1 SQVTM, CDR2 ANQGSEA. The CDR3 nucleotides are TGCAGCGTTGAAGAGGGGGCGTTATTTTATGAGCAGTTCTTC. Encoded protein: CSVEEGALFYEQFF.

This chain joins TRBV5-1 and TRBJ2-5, with D tentatively TRBD1 (5 bases). CDR1 is SGHRS and CDR2 is YFSETQ in the germline V gene. The CDR3 is made up of 13 amino acids. V lost 3 bases to trimming and J lost 5 bases, with 11 bases between them. The CDR3 loop reads CASSSQGQETQYF. In DNA form, the CDR3 reads TGCGCCAGCAGCTCCCAGGGTCAGGAGACCCAGTACTTC.

The chain combines TRBV5-4 with TRBJ2-1; D unresolved. Germline V gene lookup returns CDR1 SGHNT and CDR2 YYREEE (reference sequence). The CDR3 has 15 amino acids. Trimming removed 0 bases at V and 4 bases at J, with 11 bases between. CDR3 sequence reads: CASSLDYTSYNEQFF. Written as DNA, the CDR3 is TGTGCCAGCAGCTTGGACTATACCTCTTACAATGAGCAGTTCTTC.

This clone appeared a single time. The DNA for the CDR3 is TGTGCCAGCAGCCTCGGGACAGCGCCTAATGAAAAACTGTTTTTT. This codes for CASSLGTAPNEKLFF. The gene calls are TRBV7-9 and TRBJ1-4, with TRBD1 matching over 7 bases. This CDR3 spans 15 amino acids. CDR1 and CDR2 (germline): SEHNR, FQNEAQ (reference sequence). V lost 5 bases, J lost 3 bases, and 6 bases stayed unmatched. The complete variable domain, with remaining parts taken from reference TRBV7-9 and TRBJ1-4, reads DTGVSQNPRHKITKRGQNVTFRCDPISEHNRLYWYRQTLGQGPEFLTYFQNEAQLEKSRLLSDRFSAERPKGSFSTLEIQRTEQGDSAMYLCASSLGTAPNEKLFFGSGTQLSVL.

The chain links TRBV7-2 to TRBJ1-5; D is possibly TRBD1 (6 bases). The V gene's germline CDR1 is SGHTA and CDR2 FQGNSA. The CDR3 spans 16 residues. V lost 2 bases, J lost 0 bases, and 11 bases lay in between. The CDR3 DNA is TGTGCCAGCAGCTTACAGGGGACTAATAGCAATCAGCCCCAGCATTTT. Its protein is CASSLQGTNSNQPQHF.

This clone was seen a few times. The chain has TRBV5-5 and TRBJ2-3, with D possibly TRBD2 on 6 matching bases. The V end was cut by 0 bases, the J end by 4 bases, with 9 bases between. CDR1 and CDR2 from the germline V gene are SGHKS and YYEKEE (reference sequence). This CDR3 is built from 14 residues. CDR3 residues: CASSLGGAPDTQYF. Written as DNA, the CDR3 is TGTGCCAGCAGCTTGGGCGGGGCCCCAGATACGCAGTATTTT.

The J gene is TRBJ2-2, the V gene TRBV7-9; D may be TRBD1 (6 bases). The length of the CDR3 is 17 residues. CDR1 SEHNR and CDR2 FQNEAQ come from the germline V gene (reference sequence). V was trimmed by 1 base and J by 4 bases, leaving 16 bases between them. CDR3: CASSLVRTGKGTGELFF. CDR3 DNA sequence: TGTGCCAGCAGCTTAGTAAGAACAGGGAAGGGCACCGGGGAGCTGTTTTTT.

This chain uses TRBV5-5 with TRBJ1-2; TRBD1 matches at 7 bases. From germline, CDR1 is SGHKS and CDR2 YYEKEE (reference sequence). V trimming: 4 bases; J trimming: 0 bases; junction bases outside the gene matches: 6. This CDR3 contains 15 residues. The CDR3 region is CASSLTGQTNYGYTF. In DNA form, the CDR3 reads TGTGCCAGCAGCCTGACAGGGCAAACTAACTATGGCTACACCTTC. Drawing the rest from reference TRBV5-5 and TRBJ1-2, the complete variable domain is DAGVTQSPTHLIKTRGQQVTLRCSPISGHKSVSWYQQVLGQGPQFIFQYYEKEERGRGNFPDRFSARQFPNYSSELNVNALLLGDSALYLCASSLTGQTNYGYTFGSGTRLTVV.

V usage is TRBV10-1 and J usage is TRBJ1-2; 8 bases map to TRBD1. J was trimmed by 5 bases and V by 0 bases; bases with no gene match: 11. The germline V gene has CDR1 WNHNN and CDR2 SYGVQD (reference sequence). The CDR3 is 17 residues long. This CDR3 is CASSESLEGQDRYGYTF. As DNA, the CDR3 is TGCGCCAGCAGTGAGTCGTTAGAGGGACAGGATCGGTATGGCTACACCTTC.

The chain recombines TRBV6-5 with TRBJ1-3; 9 bases line up with TRBD1. The V segment lost 6 bases and the J segment 9 bases; nucleotides outside the gene matches: 6. Germline-derived CDR1 and CDR2 are MNHEY and SVGAGI. CDR3 length: 13 residues. The CDR3 DNA reads as TGTGCCAGCAGAGGGACAGGGATTGGCACCATATATTTT. As protein: CASRGTGIGTIYF.

To note about this clone: Distinct nucleotide sequences in the sample also encode this CDR3. This chain links TRBV5-6 with TRBJ1-2; 11 bases line up with TRBD1. Trimming took 4 bases from V and 6 from J; bases not matched to a gene: 2. The CDR3 totals 13 residues. The germline V gene encodes CDR1 SGHDT and CDR2 YYEEEE. The DNA of the CDR3 is TGTGCCAGCAGCCTGGACAGGGGGCATGGCTACACCTTC. It yields the protein CASSLDRGHGYTF.

V usage is TRBV5-1 and J usage is TRBJ1-6, with D tentatively TRBD1 (5 bases). V lost 0 bases, J lost 10 bases, and 14 bases lay in between. The germline gives CDR1 SGHRS, CDR2 YFSETQ. The CDR3 consists of 15 residues. CDR3 bases: TGCGCCAGCAGCTTGGCCGGGGGGACGCGATCACCCCTCCACTTT. This gives the protein CASSLAGGTRSPLHF. The variable domain in full, completed from reference TRBV5-1 and TRBJ1-6, reads KAGVTQTPRYLIKTRGQQVTLSCSPISGHRSVSWYQQTPGQGLQFLFEYFSETQRNKGNFPGRFSGRQFSNSRSEMNVSTLELGDSALYLCASSLAGGTRSPLHFGNGTRLTVT.

This chain uses TRBV7-3 with TRBJ1-2, with 7 bases matching TRBD1. From germline, CDR1 is SGHTA and CDR2 FQGTGA. This CDR3 contains 14 residues. The V gene end was trimmed by 7 bases and the J gene end by 8 bases; junction bases not matched to a gene: 13. CDR3 bases: TGTGCCAGCACGAACAGGGGCGGGGACTTAGGCTACACCTTC. Its translation is CASTNRGGDLGYTF.

J is TRBJ2-3 and V is TRBV10-3; TRBD1 matches at 9 bases. Germline V lookup: CDR1 ENHRY, CDR2 SYGVKD. V gave up 4 bases and J gave up 2 bases; unmatched junction bases: 4. The CDR3 is 15 residues long. The CDR3 DNA is TGTGCCATCAGTGCTGGACAGGGGCACACAGATACGCAGTATTTT. This encodes CAISAGQGHTDTQYF.

The chain joins TRBV7-9 to TRBJ1-1, with 8 nucleotides matching TRBD1. Trimming removed 5 bases from V and 4 bases from J; junction bases left unmatched: 9. The germline CDR1 and CDR2 sequences are SEHNR and FQNEAQ (reference sequence). The CDR3 has 15 residues. The CDR3 spells CASSKPTGAGTEAFF. The CDR3 DNA sequence: TGTGCCAGCAGCAAACCGACAGGGGCGGGCACTGAAGCTTTCTTT. Variable domain in full (rest from reference TRBV7-9 and TRBJ1-1): DTGVSQNPRHKITKRGQNVTFRCDPISEHNRLYWYRQTLGQGPEFLTYFQNEAQLEKSRLLSDRFSAERPKGSFSTLEIQRTEQGDSAMYLCASSKPTGAGTEAFFGQGTRLTVV.

The rearrangement joins TRBV7-9 to TRBJ2-2; 11 positions agree with TRBD2. Looked up from germline, CDR1 is SEHNR and CDR2 is FQNEAQ (reference sequence). The length of the CDR3 is 16 residues. Unmatched junction bases numbered 3, after V lost 4 bases and J lost 2 bases. The CDR3 reads CASSSGLAGNTGELFF. The CDR3 DNA sequence: TGTGCCAGCAGCTCCGGACTAGCGGGCAACACCGGGGAGCTGTTTTTT.

The V call is TRBV27, the J call TRBJ1-5, with D possibly being TRBD1 (6 bases). Germline CDR1 is MNHEY and CDR2 is SMNVEV (reference sequence). The CDR3 runs to 15 residues. Between the trimmed V and J ends, which lost 5 bases and 6 bases, there was a span of 17 bases. This chain's CDR3 is CASSRNHRVGQPQHF. CDR3 bases: TGTGCCAGCAGTCGAAATCACAGGGTAGGTCAGCCCCAGCATTTT.

The V gene is TRBV19, the J gene TRBJ1-2, with D maybe TRBD1 (6 bases). Germline CDR1 and CDR2: LNHDA and SQIVND (reference sequence). The CDR3 spans 14 residues. Trimming pared 6 bases from V and 4 bases from J, leaving 15 bases between. The CDR3 DNA follows: TGTGCCAGTAGCTTACAACGGACAGCCTATGGCTACACCTTC. Translated, it gives CASSLQRTAYGYTF.

This clone was seen a handful of times. The CDR3 protein is CASSLEAGVTDTQYF. Here the CDR3 DNA reads TGTGCCAGCAGCTTAGAGGCAGGGGTCACAGATACGCAGTATTTT. V is TRBV7-9 and J is TRBJ2-3; TRBD1 is a possible D gene (6 bases). Trimming stripped 1 base from V and 2 bases from J, with 10 bases between. The CDR3 spans 15 residues. Germline V gene data show CDR1 as SEHNR and CDR2 as FQNEAQ (reference sequence).

The V call is TRBV5-1, the J call TRBJ1-2; the match to TRBD1 covers 7 bases. The trim removed 0 bases at V and 6 bases at J, leaving 8 bases unmatched. CDR3 size: 15 residues. Germline V gene sequence: CDR1 SGHRS, CDR2 YFSETQ. Written as DNA, the CDR3 is TGCGCCAGCAGCTTGGCCGGGGCAGGGGGTGATGGCTACACCTTC. Translated: CASSLAGAGGDGYTF. The variable domain in full, completed from reference TRBV5-1 and TRBJ1-2, reads KAGVTQTPRYLIKTRGQQVTLSCSPISGHRSVSWYQQTPGQGLQFLFEYFSETQRNKGNFPGRFSGRQFSNSRSEMNVSTLELGDSALYLCASSLAGAGGDGYTFGSGTRLTVV.

This chain joins TRBV7-8 and TRBJ2-2, with D possibly matching TRBD1 (5 bases). This CDR3 spans 16 amino acids. The V and J ends lost 2 bases and 5 bases respectively, with 15 bases between them. Germline lookup yields CDR1 SGHVS and CDR2 FQNEAQ. The CDR3 DNA reads as TGTGCCAGCAGCTTACCTCGTGGGGCCGGTACCGGGGAGCTGTTTTTT. Protein: CASSLPRGAGTGELFF.

The gene calls are TRBV5-1 and TRBJ2-3, with 7 nucleotides matching TRBD2. Germline V gives CDR1 SGHRS, CDR2 YFSETQ. The length of the CDR3 is 16 residues. The V gene end was trimmed by 0 bases and the J gene end by 2 bases; junction bases not matched to a gene: 6. The CDR3 nucleotides are TGCGCCAGCAGCTTGGAGGCTAGCGGTCTCACAGATACGCAGTATTTT. Translation: CASSLEASGLTDTQYF. Using reference TRBV5-1 and TRBJ2-3 for the parts outside the CDR3, the full variable domain is KAGVTQTPRYLIKTRGQQVTLSCSPISGHRSVSWYQQTPGQGLQFLFEYFSETQRNKGNFPGRFSGRQFSNSRSEMNVSTLELGDSALYLCASSLEASGLTDTQYFGPGTRLTVL.

The chain carries TRBV5-4 and TRBJ2-5, with D unresolved. Trimming pared 5 bases from V and 4 bases from J, leaving 12 bases between. The germline CDR1 and CDR2 sequences are SGHNT and YYREEE (reference sequence). The CDR3 length is 13 residues. The CDR3 DNA is TGTGCCAGCAGGACGTACGGCGGAGAGACCCAGTACTTC. Protein product: CASRTYGGETQYF.

The chain links TRBV27 to TRBJ2-7; 7 nucleotides agree with TRBD1. Germline V gene sequence: CDR1 MNHEY, CDR2 SMNVEV (reference sequence). This CDR3 comprises 13 residues. After removal of 1 base from V and 4 bases from J, the junction contained 1 base not matched to a gene. As DNA, the CDR3 is TGTGCCAGCAGTTTATTCAGGGGGTACGAGCAGTACTTC. It yields the protein CASSLFRGYEQYF.

This clone was counted a single time. This chain uses TRBV16 with TRBJ2-7, with TRBD2 matching 13 bases. The CDR3 is made up of 17 amino acids. Germline V lookup: CDR1 KGHSY, CDR2 FQNENV. V shed 0 bases and J 3 bases; nucleotides not matched to a gene: 5. CDR3 sequence reads: CASSQSALAGGFYEQYF. The CDR3 region has the DNA TGTGCCAGCAGCCAATCTGCACTAGCGGGGGGGTTCTACGAGCAGTACTTC. The entire variable domain, with the rest obtained from reference TRBV16 and TRBJ2-7, is as follows: GEEVAQTPKHLVRGEGQKAKLYCAPIKGHSYVFWYQQVLKNEFKFLISFQNENVFDETGMPKERFSAKCLPNSPCSLEIQATKLEDSAVYFCASSQSALAGGFYEQYFGPGTRLTVT.

This clone was counted between two and nine times. The chain is built from TRBV5-1 and TRBJ1-1; the D gene is possibly TRBD1 (5 bases). Germline V gene lookup returns CDR1 SGHRS and CDR2 YFSETQ. Trimming pared 4 bases from V and 0 bases from J, leaving 13 bases between. This CDR3 comprises 15 residues. The CDR3 region is CASSQGAYMNTEAFF. The CDR3 bases are TGCGCCAGCAGCCAGGGTGCTTACATGAACACTGAAGCTTTCTTT.

This clone came up a few times. J is TRBJ2-7 and V is TRBV7-9; 7 nucleotides match TRBD1. The CDR3 contains 13 residues. V shed 5 bases, J shed 6 bases, and the junction held 7 bases outside the gene matches. Germline assignment: CDR1 SEHNR and CDR2 FQNEAQ (reference sequence). As DNA, the CDR3 is TGTGCCAGCAGCATACAGGGGAAGGGCGAGCAGTACTTC. The encoded protein is CASSIQGKGEQYF.